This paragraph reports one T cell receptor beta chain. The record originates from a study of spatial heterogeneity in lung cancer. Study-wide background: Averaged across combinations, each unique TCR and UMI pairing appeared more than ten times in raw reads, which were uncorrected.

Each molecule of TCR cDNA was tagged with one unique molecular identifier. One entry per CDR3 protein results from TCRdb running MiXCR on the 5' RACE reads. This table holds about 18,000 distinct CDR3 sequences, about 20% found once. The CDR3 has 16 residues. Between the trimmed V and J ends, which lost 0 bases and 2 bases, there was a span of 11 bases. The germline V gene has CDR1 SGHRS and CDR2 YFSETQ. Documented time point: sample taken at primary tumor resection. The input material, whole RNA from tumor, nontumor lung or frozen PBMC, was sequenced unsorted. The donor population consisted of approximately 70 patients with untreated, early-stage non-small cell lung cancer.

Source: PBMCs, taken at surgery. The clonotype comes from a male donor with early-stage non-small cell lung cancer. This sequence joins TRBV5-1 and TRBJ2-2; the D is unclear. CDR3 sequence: CASSLAKNTNTGELFF. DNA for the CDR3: TGCGCCAGCAGCTTGGCAAAGAATACCAACACCGGGGAGCTGTTTTTT.